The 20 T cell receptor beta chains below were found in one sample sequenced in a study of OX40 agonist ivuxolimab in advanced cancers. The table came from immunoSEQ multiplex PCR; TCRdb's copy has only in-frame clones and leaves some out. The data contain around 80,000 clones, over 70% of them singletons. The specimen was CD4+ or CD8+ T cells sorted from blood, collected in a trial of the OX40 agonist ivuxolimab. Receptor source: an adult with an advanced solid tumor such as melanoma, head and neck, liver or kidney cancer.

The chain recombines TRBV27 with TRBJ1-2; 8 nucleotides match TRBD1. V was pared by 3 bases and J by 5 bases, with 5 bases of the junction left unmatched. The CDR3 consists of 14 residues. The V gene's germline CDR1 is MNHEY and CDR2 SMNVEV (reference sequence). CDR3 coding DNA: TGTGCCAGCAGTTTCGGACAGGGCCTATATGGCTACACCTTC. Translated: CASSFGQGLYGYTF.

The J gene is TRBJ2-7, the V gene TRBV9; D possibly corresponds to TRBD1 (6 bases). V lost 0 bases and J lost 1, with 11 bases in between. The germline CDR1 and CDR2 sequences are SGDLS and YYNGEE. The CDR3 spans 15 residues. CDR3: CASSVGAQGSYEQYF. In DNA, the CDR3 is TGTGCCAGCAGCGTAGGAGCACAGGGATCCTACGAGCAGTACTTC.

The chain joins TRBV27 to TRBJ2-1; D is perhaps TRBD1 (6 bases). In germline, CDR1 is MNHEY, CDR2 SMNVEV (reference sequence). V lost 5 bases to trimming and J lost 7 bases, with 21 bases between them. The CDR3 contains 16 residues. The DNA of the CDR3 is TGTGCCAGCAGTCCCAGGGGCGGTTGGGTAGGGAATGAGCAGTTCTTC. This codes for CASSPRGGWVGNEQFF.

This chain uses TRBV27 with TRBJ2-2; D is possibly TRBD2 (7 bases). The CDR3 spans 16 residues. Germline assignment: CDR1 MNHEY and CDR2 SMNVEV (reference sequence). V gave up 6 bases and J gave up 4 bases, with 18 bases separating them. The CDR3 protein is CASSPLQGRGTGELFF. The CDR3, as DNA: TGTGCCAGCAGCCCGCTCCAGGGGAGGGGCACCGGGGAGCTGTTTTTT.

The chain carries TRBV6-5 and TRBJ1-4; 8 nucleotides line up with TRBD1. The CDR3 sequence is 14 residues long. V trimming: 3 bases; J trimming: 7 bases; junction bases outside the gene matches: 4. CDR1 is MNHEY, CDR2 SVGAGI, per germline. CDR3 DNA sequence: TGTGCCAGCAGTTATGGACAGGGAGGTGAAAAACTGTTTTTT. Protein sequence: CASSYGQGGEKLFF.

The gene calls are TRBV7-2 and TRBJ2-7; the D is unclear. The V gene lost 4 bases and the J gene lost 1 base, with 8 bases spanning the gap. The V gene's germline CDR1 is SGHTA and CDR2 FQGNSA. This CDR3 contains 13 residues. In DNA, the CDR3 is TGTGCCAGCAGCTATTATCTTTCCTACGAGCAGTACTTC. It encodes CASSYYLSYEQYF.

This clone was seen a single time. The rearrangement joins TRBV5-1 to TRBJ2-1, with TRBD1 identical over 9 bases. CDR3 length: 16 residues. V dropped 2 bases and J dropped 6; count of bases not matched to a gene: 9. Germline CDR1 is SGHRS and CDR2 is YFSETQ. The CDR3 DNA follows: TGCGCCAGCAGCTTATCCGGGACAGGGACCCTCAATGAGCAGTTCTTC. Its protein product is CASSLSGTGTLNEQFF.

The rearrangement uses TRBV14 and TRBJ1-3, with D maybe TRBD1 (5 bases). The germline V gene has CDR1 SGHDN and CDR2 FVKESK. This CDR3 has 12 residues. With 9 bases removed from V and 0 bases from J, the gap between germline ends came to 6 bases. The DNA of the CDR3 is TGTGCCAGTACAGGCTCTGGAAACACCATATATTTT. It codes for CASTGSGNTIYF.

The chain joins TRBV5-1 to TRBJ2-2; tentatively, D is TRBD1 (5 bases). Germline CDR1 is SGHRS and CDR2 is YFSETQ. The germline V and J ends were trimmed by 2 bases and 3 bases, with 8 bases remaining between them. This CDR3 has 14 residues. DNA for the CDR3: TGCGCCAGCAGCTTTAGGGGCGACACCGGGGAGCTGTTTTTT. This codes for CASSFRGDTGELFF.

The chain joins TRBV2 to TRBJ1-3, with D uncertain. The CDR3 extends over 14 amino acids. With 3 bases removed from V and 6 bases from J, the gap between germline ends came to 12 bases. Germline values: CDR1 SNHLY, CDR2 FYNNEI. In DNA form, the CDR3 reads TGTGCCAGCAGTGAGAGGGTCCAGGCAAACACCATATATTTT. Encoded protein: CASSERVQANTIYF.

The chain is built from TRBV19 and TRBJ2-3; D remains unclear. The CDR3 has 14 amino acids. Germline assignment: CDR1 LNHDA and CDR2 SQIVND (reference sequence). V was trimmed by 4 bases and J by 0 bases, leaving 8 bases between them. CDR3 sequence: CASSTQASTDTQYF. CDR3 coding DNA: TGTGCCAGTAGTACCCAGGCTAGCACAGATACGCAGTATTTT.

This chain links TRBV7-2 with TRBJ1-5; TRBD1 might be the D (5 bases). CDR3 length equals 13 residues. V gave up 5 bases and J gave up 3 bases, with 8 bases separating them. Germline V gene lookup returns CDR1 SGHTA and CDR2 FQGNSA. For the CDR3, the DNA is TGTGCCAGCAGCAGGGACCTCAATCAGCCCCAGCATTTT. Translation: CASSRDLNQPQHF.

CDR3 protein: CASSGTVQSYEQYF. The CDR3 bases are TGCGCCAGCTCAGGGACAGTTCAATCCTACGAGCAGTACTTC. V usage is TRBV5-1 and J usage is TRBJ2-7, with 7 nucleotides matching TRBD1. Per germline, CDR1 SGHRS and CDR2 YFSETQ. V was pared by 7 bases and J by 1 base, with 8 bases of the junction left unmatched. There are 14 residues in the CDR3.

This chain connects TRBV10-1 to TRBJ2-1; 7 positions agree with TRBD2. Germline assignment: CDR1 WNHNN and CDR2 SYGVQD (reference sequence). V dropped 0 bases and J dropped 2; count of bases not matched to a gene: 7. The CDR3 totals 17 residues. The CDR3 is CASSESALAATYNEQFF. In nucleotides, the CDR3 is TGCGCCAGCAGTGAGTCTGCCCTAGCGGCAACCTACAATGAGCAGTTCTTC.

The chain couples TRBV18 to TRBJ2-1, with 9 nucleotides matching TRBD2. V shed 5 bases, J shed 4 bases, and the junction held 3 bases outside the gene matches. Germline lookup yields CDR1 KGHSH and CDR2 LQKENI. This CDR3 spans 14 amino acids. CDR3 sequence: CASSEAGGYNEQFF. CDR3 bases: TGTGCCAGCTCAGAAGCGGGGGGATACAATGAGCAGTTCTTC.

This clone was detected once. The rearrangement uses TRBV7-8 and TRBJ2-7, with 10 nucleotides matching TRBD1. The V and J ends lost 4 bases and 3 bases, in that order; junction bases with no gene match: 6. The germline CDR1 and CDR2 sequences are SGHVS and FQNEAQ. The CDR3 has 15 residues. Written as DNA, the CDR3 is TGTGCCAGCAGCTCCGGGACAGGGGTCTTCTACGAGCAGTACTTC. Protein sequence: CASSSGTGVFYEQYF.

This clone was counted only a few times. The CDR3 sequence: CASSPKWEAFF. The CDR3 DNA sequence: TGTGCCAGCAGCCCCAAATGGGAAGCTTTCTTT. V is TRBV28 and J is TRBJ1-1; no clear D gene. The ends were cut back, 6 bases at V and 8 bases at J, with 10 bases in the middle. Per germline, CDR1 MDHEN and CDR2 SYDVKM. The CDR3 runs to 11 residues.

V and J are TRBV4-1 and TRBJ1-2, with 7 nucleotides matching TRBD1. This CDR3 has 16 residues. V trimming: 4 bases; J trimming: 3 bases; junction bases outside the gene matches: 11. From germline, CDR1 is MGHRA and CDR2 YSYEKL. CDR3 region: CASSRTPTGLDYGYTF. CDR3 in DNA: TGCGCCAGCAGCCGCACTCCGACAGGGTTGGACTATGGCTACACCTTC.

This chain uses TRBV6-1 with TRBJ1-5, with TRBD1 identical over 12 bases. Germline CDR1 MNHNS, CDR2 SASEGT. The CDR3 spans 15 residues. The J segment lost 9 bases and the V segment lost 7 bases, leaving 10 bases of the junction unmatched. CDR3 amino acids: CASKSGQGAPGPQHF. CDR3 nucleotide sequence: TGTGCCAGCAAATCGGGACAGGGGGCACCAGGGCCCCAGCATTTT.

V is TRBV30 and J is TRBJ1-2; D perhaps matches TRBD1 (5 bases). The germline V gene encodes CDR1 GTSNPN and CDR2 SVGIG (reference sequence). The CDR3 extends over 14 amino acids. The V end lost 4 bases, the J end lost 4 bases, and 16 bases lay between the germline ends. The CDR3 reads CAWKRGANGYGYTF. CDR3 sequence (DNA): TGTGCCTGGAAACGCGGGGCGAACGGCTATGGCTACACCTTC.